This record concerns one T cell receptor beta chain sequence. The source of the sample is a study of blood T cell repertoires in COVID-19. The V and J ends lost 5 bases and 4 bases respectively, with 10 bases between them. Germline V gene sequence: CDR1 LGHDT, CDR2 YNNKEL (reference sequence). This CDR3 contains 13 residues. Using immunoSEQ multiplex PCR, the repertoire was profiled, and TCRdb retains in-frame clones only, with some absent. The table shows roughly 86,000 clones, with approximately 85% occurring only once. Sequenced: peripheral blood. The V call is TRBV3-1 (or the pseudogene TRBV3-2), the J call TRBJ2-3; tentatively, D is TRBD1 (6 bases). The sequence was obtained from a woman over 75 with COVID-19, enrolled during active disease. CDR3 in DNA: TGTGCCAGCAGCTCCAGGGGTTCAGATACGCAGTATTTT. It specifies CASSSRGSDTQYF.